This T cell receptor beta chain appears in the sequencing data of a study of blood T cell repertoires in COVID-19. Overall study context: Italy, Spain and the United States were the sources of the convalescent and acute COVID-19 samples.

As originally analysed: Reference gene primer amplification in the assay estimated nucleated cell counts. The protocol was immunoSEQ multiplex PCR, while the TCRdb copy is restricted to in-frame clones and leaves out a portion. The V and J calls and clone size come from that table; D and trimming were worked out from the DNA. The data show approximately 66,000 clones, roughly 91% seen once. This CDR3 contains 15 residues. V lost 3 bases, J lost 4 bases, and 13 bases lay in between. Looked up from germline, CDR1 is SGHVS and CDR2 is FQNEAQ. This sequence was found in a man in his sixties with acute or convalescent COVID-19. The sample was peripheral blood. The rearrangement links TRBV7-8 to TRBJ1-3; no reliable D call. CDR3 DNA sequence: TGTGCCAGCAGCTTGGAGGGAAACCGGGGAAACACCATATATTTT. Translated: CASSLEGNRGNTIYF.